This record concerns one TCR beta chain sequence. The V end lost 0 bases, the J end lost 4 bases, and 4 bases lay between the germline ends. CDR1 is SGHNT, CDR2 YENEEA, per germline. CDR3 size: 13 residues. Self-reported history from a screening survey and questionnaire set each donor's cohort. Within 2 weeks before study entry, exposed participants met a COVID-19 case. The data are from a study of blood T cell repertoires in COVID-19. Whole-study context: PBMCs, B-cell-depleted T cells, or T cells were the source of the cDNA or gDNA that made up the material.

Assay used: immunoSEQ multiplex PCR; TCRdb lists only in-frame clones, some missing. The sample lists about 140,000 clones; approximately 80% were seen once. The gene calls are TRBV11-3 and TRBJ2-1, with D unclear. This receptor was taken from a man between 65 and 85 years old who had been exposed to COVID-19. The specimen was PBMCs or T cells enriched from blood (not recorded which). CDR3 in amino acids: CASSLDLYNEQFF. The CDR3 DNA sequence: TGTGCCAGCAGCTTAGATCTGTACAATGAGCAGTTCTTC.